A single sample is the source of the 21 T cell receptor beta chains below, sequenced in a study of T-cell reconstitution after alpha-beta-depleted transplantation in children (dated by TCRdb to 2016 to 2017). The treatment or condition label corresponds to: allogeneic hematopoietic cell transplantation with graft depleted of TCRalphabeta T cells and CD19 B cells. Library construction relied on PCR. Sequencer: Illumina HiSeq 2500. Molecular barcoding was employed in the preparation of TCR libraries, with unique molecular identifiers being used to normalize TCRbeta repertoire quantification. TCRdb itself trimmed the public reads at Q25 with fastp, ran MiXCR and retained productive beta chains. Identical CDR3 protein sequences are pooled into one entry, listed with their most common genes and DNA. Within this sample are about 120,000 distinct CDR3 sequences, with under 30% of them counted one time only. The biggest ten clones account for over 9.5% of the sample.

Sequenced material: PBMCs, mostly from graft donor cells, taken 180 days after TCRalphabeta/CD19-depleted stem cell transplant. Every receptor here comes from a male patient between 2 and 10 years old who had a stem cell transplant for chronic granulomatous disease, so the T cells may come from the graft donor.

The table lists this clonotype with many counts. The chain joins TRBV5-8 to TRBJ2-1; D unclear. V was pared by 5 bases and J by 4 bases, with 7 bases between. The CDR3 spans 12 residues. Germline V gene sequence: CDR1 SGHTS, CDR2 YDEGEE. This chain's CDR3 is CASSYRYNEQFF. The CDR3 nucleotides read TGTGCCAGCAGTTACCGTTACAATGAGCAGTTCTTC.

This clonotype was counted many times. V and J are TRBV15 and TRBJ2-7, with 11 bases that match TRBD2. V lost 0 bases and J lost 5; bases outside the gene matches: 3. The CDR3 loop spans 15 amino acids. CDR1 LNHNV and CDR2 YYDKDF come from the germline V gene (reference sequence). The CDR3 protein is CATSRDSGRAHEQYF. The CDR3, as DNA: TGTGCCACCAGCAGAGATAGCGGGAGGGCCCACGAGCAGTACTTC.

The chain carries TRBV6-5 and TRBJ2-1; D may correspond to TRBD1 or TRBD2 (6 bases each). The CDR3 spans 17 residues. CDR1 and CDR2 from the germline V gene are MNHEY and SVGAGI. With 2 bases removed from V and 9 bases from J, the gap between germline ends came to 23 bases. CDR3 residues: CASSYGQGGNRAGEQFF. CDR3 sequence (DNA): TGTGCCAGCAGTTACGGGCAGGGAGGCAACAGGGCGGGTGAGCAGTTCTTC.

This chain uses TRBV2 with TRBJ2-7, with 11 bases that match TRBD2. V dropped 10 bases and J dropped 0; count of bases not matched to a gene: 8. Germline loops: CDR1 SNHLY, CDR2 FYNNEI. The CDR3 covers 15 residues. In nucleotides, the CDR3 is TGTGCCATCTGTACGGGGACTAGCGGCTCCTACGAGCAGTACTTC. Translated: CAICTGTSGSYEQYF.

V usage is TRBV7-3 and J usage is TRBJ2-2; 8 nucleotides match TRBD2. The V segment lost 5 bases and the J segment 4 bases; nucleotides outside the gene matches: 6. The CDR3 runs 15 residues. Germline lookup yields CDR1 SGHTA and CDR2 FQGTGA. Here the CDR3 reads CASSTTSGRTGELFF. The DNA for the CDR3 is TGTGCCAGCAGCACCACTAGCGGACGCACCGGGGAGCTGTTTTTT.

This clonotype was seen many times. The chain carries TRBV7-9 and TRBJ2-2; D unclear. The germline V gene has CDR1 SEHNR and CDR2 FQNEAQ (reference sequence). This CDR3 region has 14 residues. V was clipped by 1 base and J by 1 base, with 4 bases between them. CDR3 in amino acids: CASSLVQNTGELFF. CDR3 coding DNA: TGTGCCAGCAGCTTAGTGCAGAACACCGGGGAGCTGTTTTTT.

The gene calls are TRBV5-1 and TRBJ2-3, with a possible D match to TRBD1 (6 bases). This CDR3 spans 19 amino acids. The germline gives CDR1 SGHRS, CDR2 YFSETQ. Trimming cost V 1 base and J 0 bases, with 21 bases left between them. The CDR3 region is CASSLLGAGFRASTDTQYF. In nucleotides, the CDR3 is TGCGCCAGCAGCTTGTTGGGGGCCGGGTTTCGAGCTAGCACAGATACGCAGTATTTT.

In its sample, this clonotype was seen many times. The chain couples TRBV29-1 to TRBJ1-2; D possibly corresponds to TRBD1 (6 bases). There are 14 residues in the CDR3. Trimming pared 0 bases from V and 4 bases from J, leaving 12 bases between. The germline V gene encodes CDR1 SQVTM and CDR2 ANQGSEA. The CDR3 loop reads CSVEEAGDGYGYTF. The CDR3 DNA sequence: TGCAGCGTTGAAGAGGCAGGGGATGGCTATGGCTACACCTTC. The full variable domain, with the rest looked up from reference TRBV29-1 and TRBJ1-2, is SAVISQKPSRDICQRGTSLTIQCQVDSQVTMMFWYRQQPGQSLTLIATANQGSEATYESGFVIDKFPISRPNLTFSTLTVSNMSPEDSSIYLCSVEEAGDGYGYTFGSGTRLTVV.

The V gene is TRBV20-1, the J gene TRBJ1-1; no clear D gene. The CDR3 length is 13 residues. V was cut by 5 bases and J by 1 base, with 11 bases left in between. Per germline, CDR1 DFQATT and CDR2 SNEGSKA (reference sequence). The CDR3 coding sequence is TGCAGTGCTGCGTCCGATTCGAACACTGAAGCTTTCTTT. Encoded protein: CSAASDSNTEAFF.

This sequence joins TRBV7-2 and TRBJ1-5; D is perhaps TRBD1 (5 bases). The CDR3 consists of 15 residues. Deletions cut 4 bases from V and 7 bases from J, with 17 bases between. Germline V CDR1 and CDR2: SGHTA, FQGNSA. The CDR3 DNA follows: TGTGCCAGCAGCTCCCGTACAGGACCATTGCAGCCCCAGCATTTT. Its protein is CASSSRTGPLQPQHF.

This clonotype was seen ten or more times. V gene TRBV20-1 combines with J gene TRBJ2-1; no definite D call. The V gene's germline CDR1 is DFQATT and CDR2 SNEGSKA (reference sequence). This CDR3 is built from 15 residues. Deletions cut 3 bases from V and 0 bases from J, with 12 bases between. The CDR3 DNA is TGCAGTGCTAGCCCCCGTCCCTCCTCCTACAATGAGCAGTTCTTC. This codes for CSASPRPSSYNEQFF.

A few counts support this clonotype. The chain couples TRBV28 to TRBJ2-2; the D call may be TRBD1 or TRBD2 (5 bases each). This CDR3 comprises 13 residues. The germline V gene encodes CDR1 MDHEN and CDR2 SYDVKM. DNA for the CDR3: TGTGGGCTGGGACGGCCGAACACCGGGGAGCTGTTTTTT. This sequence encodes CGLGRPNTGELFF.

This clonotype was detected many times. The chain has TRBV6-5 and TRBJ2-2, with 10 nucleotides matching TRBD1. The CDR3 contains 17 residues. The germline gives CDR1 MNHEY, CDR2 SVGAGI. The V and J ends lost 1 base and 5 bases, in that order; junction bases with no gene match: 7. The CDR3 sequence: CASSYFPGQGITGELFF. The CDR3 DNA reads as TGTGCCAGCAGTTACTTTCCGGGACAGGGGATTACCGGGGAGCTGTTTTTT.

The chain is built from TRBV15 and TRBJ2-7, with D possibly TRBD2 on 6 matching bases. The germline gives CDR1 LNHNV, CDR2 YYDKDF (reference sequence). The V gene lost 1 base and the J gene lost 5 bases, with 9 bases spanning the gap. This CDR3 is 13 amino acids long. The CDR3 is CATSRVGGNEQYF. CDR3 in DNA: TGTGCCACCAGCAGAGTCGGAGGGAACGAGCAGTACTTC.

The chain joins TRBV20-1 to TRBJ1-5; D might be TRBD1 (6 bases). With 0 bases removed from V and 7 bases from J, the gap between germline ends came to 13 bases. The CDR3 spans 14 residues. CDR1 is DFQATT and CDR2 is SNEGSKA in the germline V gene (reference sequence). CDR3 loop: CSAREGVRGQPQHF. The CDR3 DNA follows: TGCAGTGCTAGAGAGGGCGTCAGGGGCCAGCCCCAGCATTTT.

V gene TRBV5-5 combines with J gene TRBJ2-1; D remains unclear. The CDR3 runs to 14 residues. The V and J ends lost 2 bases and 7 bases respectively, with 13 bases between them. Germline lookup yields CDR1 SGHKS and CDR2 YYEKEE (reference sequence). The CDR3 reads CASSFHDGYNEQFF. The CDR3 DNA reads TGTGCCAGCAGCTTTCATGACGGCTATAATGAGCAGTTCTTC.

In this sample, this clonotype turned up many times. The rearrangement uses TRBV5-1 and TRBJ1-2; D is ambiguous. V lost 0 bases and J 1 base, leaving 7 bases between the germline ends. The CDR3 runs to 14 residues. Per the germline V gene, CDR1 is SGHRS and CDR2 is YFSETQ. The CDR3 sequence: CASSLVSVNYGYTF. CDR3 nucleotides: TGCGCCAGCAGCTTGGTATCAGTTAACTATGGCTACACCTTC. The full variable domain, in which reference TRBV5-1 and TRBJ1-2 provide the parts outside the CDR3, is KAGVTQTPRYLIKTRGQQVTLSCSPISGHRSVSWYQQTPGQGLQFLFEYFSETQRNKGNFPGRFSGRQFSNSRSEMNVSTLELGDSALYLCASSLVSVNYGYTFGSGTRLTVV.

This clonotype was seen more than once but under ten times. This sequence joins TRBV15 and TRBJ1-5, with D maybe TRBD1 (5 bases). The V and J ends lost 9 bases and 4 bases respectively, with 10 bases between them. CDR1 and CDR2 from the germline V gene are LNHNV and YYDKDF (reference sequence). This CDR3 region has 12 residues. The CDR3 DNA reads TGTGCCACTGGGACGGGGAATCAGCCCCAGCATTTT. This encodes CATGTGNQPQHF.

This chain uses TRBV6-6 with TRBJ2-3, with no clear D. Trimming left V 6 bases short and J 4 bases short, with 8 bases between. The CDR3 loop spans 12 amino acids. Looked up from germline, CDR1 is MNHNY and CDR2 is SVGAGI (reference sequence). The CDR3 spells CASSHLSDTQYF. CDR3 bases: TGTGCCAGCAGCCACCTCTCAGATACGCAGTATTTT.

The J gene is TRBJ2-1, the V gene TRBV5-1; possibly TRBD1 or TRBD2 for D (5 bases each). The CDR3 has 19 amino acids. The germline gives CDR1 SGHRS, CDR2 YFSETQ. The germline V and J ends were trimmed by 2 bases and 5 bases, with 26 bases remaining between them. CDR3 DNA sequence: TGCGCCAGCAGCTTAAAGTCAAAGGTGGGGACGGCTAAAGACAATGAGCAGTTCTTC. Encoded protein: CASSLKSKVGTAKDNEQFF.

Many counts were recorded for this clonotype. Written as DNA, the CDR3 is TGTGCCAGCAGCTTAGGGTCTCAGCCCCAGCATTTT. Translation: CASSLGSQPQHF. This sequence joins TRBV7-9 and TRBJ1-5; no reliable D call. Germline CDR1 reads SEHNR; CDR2 reads FQNEAQ (reference sequence). Deletions cut 1 base from V and 6 bases from J, with 4 bases between. CDR3 length: 12 residues. The full variable domain, completed using reference TRBV7-9 and TRBJ1-5, is DTGVSQNPRHKITKRGQNVTFRCDPISEHNRLYWYRQTLGQGPEFLTYFQNEAQLEKSRLLSDRFSAERPKGSFSTLEIQRTEQGDSAMYLCASSLGSQPQHFGDGTRLSIL.